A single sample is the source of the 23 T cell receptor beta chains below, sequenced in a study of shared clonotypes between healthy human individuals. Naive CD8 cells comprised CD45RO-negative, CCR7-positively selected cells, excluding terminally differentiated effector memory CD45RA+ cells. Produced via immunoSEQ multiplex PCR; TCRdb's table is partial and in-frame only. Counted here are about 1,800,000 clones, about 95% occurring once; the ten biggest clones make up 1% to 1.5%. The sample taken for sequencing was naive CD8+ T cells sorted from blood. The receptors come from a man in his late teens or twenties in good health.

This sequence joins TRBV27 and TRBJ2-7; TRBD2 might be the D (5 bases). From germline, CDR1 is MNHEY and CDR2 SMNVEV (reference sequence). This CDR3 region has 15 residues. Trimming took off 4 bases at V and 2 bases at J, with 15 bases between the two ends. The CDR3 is CASSSTDGVTYEQYF. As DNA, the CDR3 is TGTGCCAGCAGTTCCACCGACGGGGTCACCTACGAGCAGTACTTC.

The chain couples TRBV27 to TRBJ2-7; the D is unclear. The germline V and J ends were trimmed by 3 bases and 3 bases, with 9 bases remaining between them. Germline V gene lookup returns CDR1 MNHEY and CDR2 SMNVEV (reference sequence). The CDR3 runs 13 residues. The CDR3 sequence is CASSFANGYEQYF. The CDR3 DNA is TGTGCCAGCAGTTTTGCTAATGGCTACGAGCAGTACTTC.

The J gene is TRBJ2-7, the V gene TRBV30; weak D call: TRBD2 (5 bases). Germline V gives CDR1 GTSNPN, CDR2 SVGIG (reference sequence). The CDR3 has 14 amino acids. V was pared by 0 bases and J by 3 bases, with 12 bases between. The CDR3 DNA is TGTGCCTGGAGTGTGGGCCTCGCGGGCTACGAGCAGTACTTC. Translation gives CAWSVGLAGYEQYF.

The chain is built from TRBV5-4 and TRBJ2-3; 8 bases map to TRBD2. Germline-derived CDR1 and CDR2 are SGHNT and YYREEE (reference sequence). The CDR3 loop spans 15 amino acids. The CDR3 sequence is CACIGLAGDTDTQYF. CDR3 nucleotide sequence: TGTGCGTGCATCGGGCTAGCGGGTGACACAGATACGCAGTATTTT.

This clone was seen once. CDR3 bases: TGTGCCTGGAGTCCGAACCGGGGTCGGATTTACGAGCAGTACTTC. Protein: CAWSPNRGRIYEQYF. The chain carries TRBV30 and TRBJ2-7; D is possibly TRBD2 (5 bases). CDR3 size: 15 residues. V was shortened by 2 bases and J by 4 bases, with 18 bases between the two germline ends. CDR1 is GTSNPN, CDR2 SVGIG, per germline (reference sequence).

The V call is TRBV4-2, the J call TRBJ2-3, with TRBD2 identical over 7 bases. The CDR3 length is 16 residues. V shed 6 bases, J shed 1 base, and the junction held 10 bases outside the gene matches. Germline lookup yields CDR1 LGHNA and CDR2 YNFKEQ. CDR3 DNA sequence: TGTGCCAGCAGGCTTTCTAGCGGTGGGGGCACAGATACGCAGTATTTT. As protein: CASRLSSGGGTDTQYF.

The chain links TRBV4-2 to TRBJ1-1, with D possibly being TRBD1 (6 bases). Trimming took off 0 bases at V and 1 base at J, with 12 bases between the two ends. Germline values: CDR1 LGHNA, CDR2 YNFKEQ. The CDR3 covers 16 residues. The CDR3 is CASSQEGEGGNTEAFF. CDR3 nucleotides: TGTGCCAGCAGCCAAGAAGGGGAGGGGGGGAACACTGAAGCTTTCTTT.

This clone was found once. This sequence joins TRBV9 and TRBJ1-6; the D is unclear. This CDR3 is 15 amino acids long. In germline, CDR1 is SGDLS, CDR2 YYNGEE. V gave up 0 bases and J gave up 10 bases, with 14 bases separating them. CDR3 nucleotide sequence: TGTGCCAGCAGCGTAGGCCCGGCCCCGATCTCACCCCTCCACTTT. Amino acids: CASSVGPAPISPLHF.

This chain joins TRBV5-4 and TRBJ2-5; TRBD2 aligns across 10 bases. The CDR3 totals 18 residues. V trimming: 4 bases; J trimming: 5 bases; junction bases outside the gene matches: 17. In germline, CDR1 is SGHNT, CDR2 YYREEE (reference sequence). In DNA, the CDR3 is TGTGCCAGCAGCCTCCCTGTACTAGCGGGGTCCGAATCTGAGACCCAGTACTTC. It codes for CASSLPVLAGSESETQYF.

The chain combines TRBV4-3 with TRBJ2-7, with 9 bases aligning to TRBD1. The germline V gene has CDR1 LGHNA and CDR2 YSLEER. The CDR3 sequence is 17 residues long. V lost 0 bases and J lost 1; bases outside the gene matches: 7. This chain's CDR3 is CASSQERQGVNSYEQYF. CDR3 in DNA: TGCGCCAGCAGCCAAGAGAGACAGGGGGTTAATTCCTACGAGCAGTACTTC.

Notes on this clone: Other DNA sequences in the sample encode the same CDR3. CDR3 in amino acids: CASSTGTENSPLHF. The CDR3, as DNA: TGTGCCAGTAGTACCGGGACGGAAAATTCACCCCTCCACTTT. V gene TRBV19 combines with J gene TRBJ1-6, with a possible D match to TRBD1 (5 bases). Germline V gene data show CDR1 as LNHDA and CDR2 as SQIVND (reference sequence). This CDR3 spans 14 amino acids. V lost 4 bases and J lost 7, with 11 bases in between.

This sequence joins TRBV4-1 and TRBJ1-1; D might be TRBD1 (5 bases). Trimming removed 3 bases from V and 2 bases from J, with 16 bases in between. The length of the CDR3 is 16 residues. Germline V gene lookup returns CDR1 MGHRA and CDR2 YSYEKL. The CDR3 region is CASSHTRETANTEAFF. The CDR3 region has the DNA TGCGCCAGCAGCCACACCAGGGAGACAGCAAACACTGAAGCTTTCTTT.

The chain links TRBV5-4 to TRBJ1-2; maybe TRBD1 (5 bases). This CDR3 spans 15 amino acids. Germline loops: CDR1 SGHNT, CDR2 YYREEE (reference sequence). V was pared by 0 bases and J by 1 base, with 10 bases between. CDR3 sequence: CASSLDRLFNYGYTF. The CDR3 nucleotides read TGTGCCAGCAGCTTGGACAGGTTATTTAACTATGGCTACACCTTC.

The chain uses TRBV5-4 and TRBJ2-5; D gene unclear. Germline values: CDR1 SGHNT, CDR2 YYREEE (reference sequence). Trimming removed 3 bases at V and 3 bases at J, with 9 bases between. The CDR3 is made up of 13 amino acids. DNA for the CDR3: TGTGCCAGCAGCTCAGGAATAGAAGAGACCCAGTACTTC. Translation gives CASSSGIEETQYF.

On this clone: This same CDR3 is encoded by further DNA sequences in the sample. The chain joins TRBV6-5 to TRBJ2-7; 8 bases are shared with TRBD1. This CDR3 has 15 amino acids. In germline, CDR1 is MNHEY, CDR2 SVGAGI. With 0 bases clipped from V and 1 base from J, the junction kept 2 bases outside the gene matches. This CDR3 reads CASSYSGQDSYEQYF. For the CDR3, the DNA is TGTGCCAGCAGTTACTCGGGACAGGATTCCTACGAGCAGTACTTC.

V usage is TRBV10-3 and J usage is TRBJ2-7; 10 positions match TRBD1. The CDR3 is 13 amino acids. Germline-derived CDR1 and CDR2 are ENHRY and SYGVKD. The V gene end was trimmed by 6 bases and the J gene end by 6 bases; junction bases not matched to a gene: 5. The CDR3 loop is CAIREGTGVEQYF. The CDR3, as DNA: TGTGCCATCAGGGAGGGGACAGGGGTCGAGCAGTACTTC.

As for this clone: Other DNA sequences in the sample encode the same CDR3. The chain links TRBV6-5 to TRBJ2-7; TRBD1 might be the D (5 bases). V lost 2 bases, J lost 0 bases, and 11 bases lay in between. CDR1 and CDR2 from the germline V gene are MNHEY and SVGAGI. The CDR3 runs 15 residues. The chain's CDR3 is CASSYGAGPSYEQYF. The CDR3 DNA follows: TGTGCCAGCAGTTACGGGGCAGGGCCCTCCTACGAGCAGTACTTC.

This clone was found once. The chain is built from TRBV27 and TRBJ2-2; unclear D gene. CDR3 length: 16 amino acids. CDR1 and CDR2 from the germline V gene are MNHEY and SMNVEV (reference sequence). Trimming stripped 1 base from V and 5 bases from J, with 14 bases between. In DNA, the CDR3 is TGTGCCAGCAGTTTATTGGGCACGGTCGGTACCGGGGAGCTGTTTTTT. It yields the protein CASSLLGTVGTGELFF.

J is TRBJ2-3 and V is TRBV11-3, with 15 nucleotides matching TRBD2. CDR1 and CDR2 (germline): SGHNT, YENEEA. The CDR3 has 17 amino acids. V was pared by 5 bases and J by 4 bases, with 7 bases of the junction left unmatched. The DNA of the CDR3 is TGTGCCAGCAGCCAGGGACTAGCGGGAGGACGGCCAGATACGCAGTATTTT. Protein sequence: CASSQGLAGGRPDTQYF.

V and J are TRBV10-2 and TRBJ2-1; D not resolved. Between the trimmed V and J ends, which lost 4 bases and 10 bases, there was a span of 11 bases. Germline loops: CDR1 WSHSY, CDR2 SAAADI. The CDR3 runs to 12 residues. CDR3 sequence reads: CASSVFGPEQFF. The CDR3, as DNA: TGCGCCAGCAGTGTCTTCGGCCCGGAGCAGTTCTTC.

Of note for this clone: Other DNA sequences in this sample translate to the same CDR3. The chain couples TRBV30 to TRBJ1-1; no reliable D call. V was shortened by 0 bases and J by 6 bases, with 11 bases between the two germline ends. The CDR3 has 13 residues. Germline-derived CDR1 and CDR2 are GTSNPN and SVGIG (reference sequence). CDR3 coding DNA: TGTGCCTGGAGTGTACTGGGAGGCGCTGAAGCTTTCTTT. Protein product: CAWSVLGGAEAFF.

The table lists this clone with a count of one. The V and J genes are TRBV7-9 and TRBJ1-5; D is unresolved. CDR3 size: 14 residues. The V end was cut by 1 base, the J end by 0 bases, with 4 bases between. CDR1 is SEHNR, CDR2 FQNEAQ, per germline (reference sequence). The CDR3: CASSLVTSNQPQHF. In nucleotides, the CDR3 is TGTGCCAGCAGCTTAGTCACTAGCAATCAGCCCCAGCATTTT.

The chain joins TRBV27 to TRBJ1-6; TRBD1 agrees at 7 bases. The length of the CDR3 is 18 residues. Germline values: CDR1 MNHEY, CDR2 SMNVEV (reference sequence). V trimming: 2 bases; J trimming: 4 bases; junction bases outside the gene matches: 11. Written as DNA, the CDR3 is TGTGCCAGCAGTTTAGATAACCCCGGGACAGAATATAATTCACCCCTCCACTTT. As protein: CASSLDNPGTEYNSPLHF.